The next 10 T cell receptor beta chains were all read from a single sample in a study of CD8 T cells in ankylosing spondylitis. TCRdb analysed the 5' RACE reads with MiXCR anew, one entry per CDR3 protein. The sample records 150,000 to 200,000 distinct CDR3 sequences, about 9.9% being singletons. Specimen: blood, either unsorted or a sorted T cell fraction (not recorded which). These receptors came from a male donor with ankylosing spondylitis or in good health (not recorded which).

This sequence joins TRBV30 and TRBJ2-2; no definite D call. CDR1 GTSNPN and CDR2 SVGIG come from the germline V gene (reference sequence). V lost 0 bases and J lost 0, with 5 bases in between. The CDR3 contains 14 residues. Written as DNA, the CDR3 is TGTGCCTGGAGTGTTAGAACGAACACCGGGGAGCTGTTTTTT. Amino acids: CAWSVRTNTGELFF.

This clonotype was counted only a few times. This chain uses TRBV29-1 with TRBJ1-1; D not certain. With 2 bases removed from V and 8 bases from J, the gap between germline ends came to 12 bases. Germline CDR1 reads SQVTM; CDR2 reads ANQGSEA. CDR3 size: 12 residues. Written as DNA, the CDR3 is TGCAGCGTTGAAAAAGTAGATTCGGAAGCTTTCTTT. This sequence encodes CSVEKVDSEAFF. Full variable domain (remainder filled in from reference TRBV29-1 and TRBJ1-1): SAVISQKPSRDICQRGTSLTIQCQVDSQVTMMFWYRQQPGQSLTLIATANQGSEATYESGFVIDKFPISRPNLTFSTLTVSNMSPEDSSIYLCSVEKVDSEAFFGQGTRLTVV.

This clonotype was counted only a few times. The V and J genes are TRBV12-3 or TRBV12-4 and TRBJ1-2; 7 bases match TRBD1. The CDR3 consists of 13 residues. V lost 3 bases and J lost 11; bases outside the gene matches: 9. This chain's CDR3 is CASSLGTAVVYTF. CDR3 DNA: TGTGCCAGCAGTTTGGGGACAGCTGTGGTGTACACCTTC.

This clonotype has a count of ten or more. The rearrangement uses TRBV20-1 and TRBJ2-7; D not certain. The CDR3 runs 13 residues. Per germline, CDR1 DFQATT and CDR2 SNEGSKA (reference sequence). The V gene lost 3 bases and the J gene lost 3 bases, with 12 bases spanning the gap. CDR3 loop: CSASGPNDYEQYF. The CDR3 DNA is TGCAGTGCTAGTGGCCCCAACGACTACGAGCAGTACTTC.

This clonotype was seen ten or more times. J is TRBJ2-7 and V is TRBV7-2; the D is unclear. Germline lookup yields CDR1 SGHTA and CDR2 FQGNSA. The CDR3 totals 14 residues. Trimming stripped 5 bases from V and 6 bases from J, with 17 bases between. The CDR3 sequence: CASSLVLRGGEQYF. CDR3 DNA sequence: TGTGCCAGCAGCCTAGTACTTAGAGGTGGCGAGCAGTACTTC.

This clonotype was detected only once. A much larger clone lies a single base off, so this may be a read error. The chain couples TRBV5-1 to TRBJ2-1; TRBD1 matches at 8 bases. The germline V gene has CDR1 SGHRS and CDR2 YFSETQ. The CDR3 totals 15 residues. CDR3 protein: CVSSSGQGSLNEQFF. The DNA of the CDR3 is TGCGTCAGCAGCTCCGGACAGGGCTCCCTCAATGAGCAGTTCTTC.

This clonotype was counted between two and nine times. V gene TRBV7-9 combines with J gene TRBJ1-3; D remains ambiguous. Germline lookup yields CDR1 SEHNR and CDR2 FQNEAQ (reference sequence). CDR3 length equals 14 residues. The V end was cut by 2 bases, the J end by 0 bases, with 5 bases between. The CDR3 region is CASSLSSSGNTIYF. The CDR3 DNA reads TGTGCCAGCAGCTTAAGTAGCTCTGGAAACACCATATATTTT.

At least ten counts were recorded for this clonotype. V is TRBV6-2 or TRBV6-3 and J is TRBJ1-6, with TRBD1 matching 11 bases. V lost 4 bases, J lost 7 bases, and 6 bases stayed unmatched. Germline CDR1 is MNHEY and CDR2 is SVGEGT. This CDR3 is built from 16 residues. This CDR3 is CASSSRTGGFNSPLHF. The CDR3 nucleotides are TGTGCCAGCAGTTCCCGGACAGGGGGCTTCAATTCACCCCTCCACTTT.

This chain connects TRBV3-1 to TRBJ2-7, with 11 bases lining up with TRBD2. The V and J ends lost 2 bases and 3 bases, in that order; junction bases with no gene match: 3. The germline CDR1 and CDR2 sequences are LGHDT and YNNKEL (reference sequence). The CDR3 runs to 15 residues. The CDR3: CASSQTLAGGYEQYF. The CDR3 DNA follows: TGTGCCAGCAGCCAAACCCTAGCGGGAGGCTACGAGCAGTACTTC.

This clonotype was recorded many times. The J gene is TRBJ1-1, the V gene TRBV28; D gene unclear. The CDR3 totals 13 residues. The germline V gene has CDR1 MDHEN and CDR2 SYDVKM. Between the trimmed V and J ends, which lost 6 bases and 1 base, there was a span of 9 bases. The CDR3 here is CASSPTENTEAFF. CDR3 DNA sequence: TGTGCCAGCAGCCCAACAGAGAACACTGAAGCTTTCTTT.